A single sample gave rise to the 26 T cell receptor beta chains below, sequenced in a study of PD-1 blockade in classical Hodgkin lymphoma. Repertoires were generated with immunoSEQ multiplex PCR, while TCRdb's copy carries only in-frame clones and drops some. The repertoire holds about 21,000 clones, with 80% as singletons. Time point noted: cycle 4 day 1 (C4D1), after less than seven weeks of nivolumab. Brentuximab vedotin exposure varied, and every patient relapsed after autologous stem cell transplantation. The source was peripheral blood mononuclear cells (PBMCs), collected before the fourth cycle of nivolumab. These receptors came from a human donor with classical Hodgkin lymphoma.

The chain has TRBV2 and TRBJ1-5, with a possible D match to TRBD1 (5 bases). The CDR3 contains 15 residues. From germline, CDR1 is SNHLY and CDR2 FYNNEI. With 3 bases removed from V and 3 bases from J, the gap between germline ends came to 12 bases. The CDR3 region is CASSDAWGYNQPQHF. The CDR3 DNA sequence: TGTGCCAGCAGTGACGCTTGGGGGTACAATCAGCCCCAGCATTTT. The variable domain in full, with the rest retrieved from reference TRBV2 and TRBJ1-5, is EPEVTQTPSHQVTQMGQEVILRCVPISNHLYFYWYRQILGQKVEFLVSFYNNEISEKSEIFDDQFSVERPDGSNFTLKIRSTKLEDSAMYFCASSDAWGYNQPQHFGDGTRLSIL.

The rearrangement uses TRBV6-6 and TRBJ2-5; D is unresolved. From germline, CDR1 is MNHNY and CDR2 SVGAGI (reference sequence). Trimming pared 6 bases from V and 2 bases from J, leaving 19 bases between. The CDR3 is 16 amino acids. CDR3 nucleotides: TGTGCCAGCAGCAAAGCCGGGCGGACCTTACAAGAGACCCAGTACTTC. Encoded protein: CASSKAGRTLQETQYF.

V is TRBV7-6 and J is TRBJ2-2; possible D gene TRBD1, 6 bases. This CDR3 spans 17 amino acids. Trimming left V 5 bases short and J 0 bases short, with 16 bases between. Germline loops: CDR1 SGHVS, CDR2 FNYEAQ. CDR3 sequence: CASSVLSGQANTGELFF. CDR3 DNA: TGTGCCAGCAGCGTATTGTCGGGACAAGCGAACACCGGGGAGCTGTTTTTT.

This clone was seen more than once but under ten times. The CDR3 nucleotides are TGCGCCAGCAGCCAAGCGAGCCGAGTCCCAGCTAACTATGGCTACACCTTC. Encoded protein: CASSQASRVPANYGYTF. This chain connects TRBV4-1 to TRBJ1-2; D gene ambiguous. Germline V lookup: CDR1 MGHRA, CDR2 YSYEKL. V lost 1 base and J lost 0, with 15 bases in between. The CDR3 has 17 residues.

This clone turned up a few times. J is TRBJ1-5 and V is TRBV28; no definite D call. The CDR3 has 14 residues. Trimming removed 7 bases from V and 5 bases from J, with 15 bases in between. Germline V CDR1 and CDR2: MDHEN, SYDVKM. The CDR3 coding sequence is TGTGCCAGCATCCCCTCCCGGGGAGATCAGCCCCAGCATTTT. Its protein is CASIPSRGDQPQHF.

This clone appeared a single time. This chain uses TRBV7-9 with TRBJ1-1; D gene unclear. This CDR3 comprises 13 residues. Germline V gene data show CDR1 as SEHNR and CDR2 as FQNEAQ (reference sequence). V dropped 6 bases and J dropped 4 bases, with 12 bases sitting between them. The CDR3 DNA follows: TGTGCCAGCAGAAACGGACGTCCCACTGAAGCTTTCTTT. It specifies CASRNGRPTEAFF.

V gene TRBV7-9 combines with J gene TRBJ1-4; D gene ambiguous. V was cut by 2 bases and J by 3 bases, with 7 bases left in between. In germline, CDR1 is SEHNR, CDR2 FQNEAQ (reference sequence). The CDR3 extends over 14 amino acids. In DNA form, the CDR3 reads TGTGCCAGCAGCTTACAGGTGGCTAATGAAAAACTGTTTTTT. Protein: CASSLQVANEKLFF. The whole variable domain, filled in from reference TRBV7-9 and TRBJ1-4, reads DTGVSQNPRHKITKRGQNVTFRCDPISEHNRLYWYRQTLGQGPEFLTYFQNEAQLEKSRLLSDRFSAERPKGSFSTLEIQRTEQGDSAMYLCASSLQVANEKLFFGSGTQLSVL.

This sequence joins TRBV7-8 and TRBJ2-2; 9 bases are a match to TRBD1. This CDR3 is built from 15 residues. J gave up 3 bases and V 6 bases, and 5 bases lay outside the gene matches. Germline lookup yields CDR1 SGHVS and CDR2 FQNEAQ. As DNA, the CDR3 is TGTGCCAGCAGTCTACAGGGGGCTCACACCGGGGAGCTGTTTTTT. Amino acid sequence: CASSLQGAHTGELFF.

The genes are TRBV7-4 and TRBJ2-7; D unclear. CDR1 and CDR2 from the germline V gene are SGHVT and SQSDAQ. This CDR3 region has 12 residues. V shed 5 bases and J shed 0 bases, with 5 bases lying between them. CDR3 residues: CASSPPSYEQYF. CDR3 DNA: TGTGCCAGCAGCCCTCCCTCCTACGAGCAGTACTTC.

The CDR3 region has the DNA TGTGCCAGCAGCTTGGGGGACGGCGCAGGTGGCTACACCTTC. Amino acid sequence: CASSLGDGAGGYTF. The chain carries TRBV7-6 and TRBJ1-2, with a tentative D call TRBD1 (5 bases). The CDR3 consists of 14 residues. V was pared by 3 bases and J by 7 bases, with 15 bases between. Germline CDR1 and CDR2: SGHVS and FNYEAQ.

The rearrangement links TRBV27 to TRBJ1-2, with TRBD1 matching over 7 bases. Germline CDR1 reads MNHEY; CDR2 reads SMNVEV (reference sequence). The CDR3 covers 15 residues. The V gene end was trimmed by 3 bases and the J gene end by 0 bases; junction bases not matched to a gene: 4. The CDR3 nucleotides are TGTGCCAGCAGTTTTTCCCAGGGGGCTAACTATGGCTACACCTTC. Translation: CASSFSQGANYGYTF.

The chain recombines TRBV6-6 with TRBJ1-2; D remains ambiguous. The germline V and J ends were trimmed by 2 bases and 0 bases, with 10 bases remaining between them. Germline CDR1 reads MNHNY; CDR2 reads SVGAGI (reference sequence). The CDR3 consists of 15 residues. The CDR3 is CASSYTVDPNYGYTF. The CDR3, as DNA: TGTGCCAGCAGTTACACGGTCGATCCTAACTATGGCTACACCTTC.

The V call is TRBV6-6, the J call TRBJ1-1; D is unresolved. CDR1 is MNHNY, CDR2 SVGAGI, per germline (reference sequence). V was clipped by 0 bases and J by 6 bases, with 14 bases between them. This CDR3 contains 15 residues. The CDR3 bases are TGTGCCAGCAGTTACTCGACTACCGGGTTTTCTGAAGCTTTCTTT. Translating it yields CASSYSTTGFSEAFF.

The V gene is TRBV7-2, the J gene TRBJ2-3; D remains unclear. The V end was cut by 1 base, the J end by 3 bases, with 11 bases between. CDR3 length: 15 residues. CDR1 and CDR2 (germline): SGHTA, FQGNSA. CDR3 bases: TGTGCCAGCAGCTTAGGGTTCAGATCGACAGATACGCAGTATTTT. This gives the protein CASSLGFRSTDTQYF.

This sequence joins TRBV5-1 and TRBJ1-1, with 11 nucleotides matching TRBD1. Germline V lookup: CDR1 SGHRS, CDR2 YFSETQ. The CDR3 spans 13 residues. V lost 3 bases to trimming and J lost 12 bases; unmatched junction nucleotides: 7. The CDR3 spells CASSWTGGLGTFF. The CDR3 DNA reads TGCGCCAGCAGCTGGACAGGGGGCCTGGGGACTTTCTTT.

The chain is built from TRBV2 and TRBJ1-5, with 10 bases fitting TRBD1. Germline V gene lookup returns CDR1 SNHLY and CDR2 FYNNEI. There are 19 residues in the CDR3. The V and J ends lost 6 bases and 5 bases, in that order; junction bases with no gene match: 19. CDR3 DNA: TGTGCCAGCAGGCAACCCATTCGACAGGGGGCAATGGTATATCAGCCCCAGCATTTT. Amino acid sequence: CASRQPIRQGAMVYQPQHF.

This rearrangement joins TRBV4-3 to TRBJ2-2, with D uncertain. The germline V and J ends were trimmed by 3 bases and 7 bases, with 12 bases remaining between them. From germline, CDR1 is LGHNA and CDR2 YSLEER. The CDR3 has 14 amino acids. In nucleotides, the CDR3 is TGCGCCAGCAGCCACGACCCGGGTCTCGGGGAGCTGTTTTTT. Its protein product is CASSHDPGLGELFF.

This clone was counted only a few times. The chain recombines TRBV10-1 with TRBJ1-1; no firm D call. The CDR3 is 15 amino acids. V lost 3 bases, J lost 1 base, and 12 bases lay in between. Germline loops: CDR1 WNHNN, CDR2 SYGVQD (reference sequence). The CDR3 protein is CASSDYMFGNTEAFF. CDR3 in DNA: TGCGCCAGCAGTGACTATATGTTTGGGAACACTGAAGCTTTCTTT.

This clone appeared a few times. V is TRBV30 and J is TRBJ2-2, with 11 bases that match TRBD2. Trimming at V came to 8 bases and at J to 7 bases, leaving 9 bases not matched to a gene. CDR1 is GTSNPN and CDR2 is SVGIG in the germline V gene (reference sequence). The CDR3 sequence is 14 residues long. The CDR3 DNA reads TGTGCCGGAACTAGCGGGAGCTTCAGCGGGGAGCTGTTTTTT. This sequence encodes CAGTSGSFSGELFF.

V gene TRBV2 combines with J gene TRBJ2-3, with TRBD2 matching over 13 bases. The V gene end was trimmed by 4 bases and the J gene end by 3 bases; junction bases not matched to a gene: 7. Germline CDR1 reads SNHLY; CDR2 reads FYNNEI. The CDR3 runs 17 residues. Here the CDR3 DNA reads TGTGCCAGCAGTGGAGAAAAGGGACTAGCGGGAACAGATACGCAGTATTTT. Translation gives CASSGEKGLAGTDTQYF.

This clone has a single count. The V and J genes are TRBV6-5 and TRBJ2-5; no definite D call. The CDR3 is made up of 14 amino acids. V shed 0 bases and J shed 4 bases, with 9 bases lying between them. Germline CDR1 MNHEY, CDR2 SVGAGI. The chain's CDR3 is CASSYSTALETQYF. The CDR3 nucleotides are TGTGCCAGCAGTTACTCGACCGCTTTAGAGACCCAGTACTTC.

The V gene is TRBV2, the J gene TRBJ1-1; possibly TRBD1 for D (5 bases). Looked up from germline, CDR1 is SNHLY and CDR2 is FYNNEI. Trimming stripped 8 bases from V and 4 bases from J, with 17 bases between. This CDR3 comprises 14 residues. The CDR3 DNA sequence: TGTGCCAGCCTTGATAACAGGAGGGTCACTGAAGCTTTCTTT. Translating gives CASLDNRRVTEAFF. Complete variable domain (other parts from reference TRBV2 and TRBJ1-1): EPEVTQTPSHQVTQMGQEVILRCVPISNHLYFYWYRQILGQKVEFLVSFYNNEISEKSEIFDDQFSVERPDGSNFTLKIRSTKLEDSAMYFCASLDNRRVTEAFFGQGTRLTVV.

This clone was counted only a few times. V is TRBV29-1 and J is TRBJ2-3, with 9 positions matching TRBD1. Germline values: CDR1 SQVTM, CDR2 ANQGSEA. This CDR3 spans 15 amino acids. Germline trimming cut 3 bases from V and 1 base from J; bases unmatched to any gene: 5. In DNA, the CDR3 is TGCAGCGTTGAGCCAACAGGGGGCGGCACAGATACGCAGTATTTT. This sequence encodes CSVEPTGGGTDTQYF.

This chain's CDR3 is CASSHPNRGGGANVLTF. The CDR3 DNA follows: TGTGCCAGCAGCCACCCTAACAGGGGCGGTGGGGCCAACGTCCTGACTTTC. The chain combines TRBV14 with TRBJ2-6, with 7 bases matching TRBD1. The V gene end was trimmed by 3 bases and the J gene end by 3 bases; junction bases not matched to a gene: 8. The CDR3 is 17 residues long. Looked up from germline, CDR1 is SGHDN and CDR2 is FVKESK. The complete variable domain, with remaining parts taken from reference TRBV14 and TRBJ2-6, reads EAGVTQFPSHSVIEKGQTVTLRCDPISGHDNLYWYRRVMGKEIKFLLHFVKESKQDESGMPNNRFLAERTGGTYSTLKVQPAELEDSGVYFCASSHPNRGGGANVLTFGAGSRLTVL.

CDR3 amino acids: CASLDRQGRNEQYF. For the CDR3, the DNA is TGTGCCAGCCTAGATAGACAGGGGAGGAACGAGCAGTACTTC. V and J are TRBV6-6 and TRBJ2-7; 8 bases align to TRBD1. The junction had 11 bases not matched to a gene; V was cut back by 8 bases and J by 5 bases. Germline loops: CDR1 MNHNY, CDR2 SVGAGI (reference sequence). The CDR3 is made up of 14 amino acids.

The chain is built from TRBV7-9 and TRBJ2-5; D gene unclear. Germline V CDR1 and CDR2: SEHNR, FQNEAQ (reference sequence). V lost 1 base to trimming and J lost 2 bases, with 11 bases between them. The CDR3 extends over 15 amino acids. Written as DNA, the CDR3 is TGTGCCAGCAGCTTAGGGCAATGGCGGCAAGAGACCCAGTACTTC. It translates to CASSLGQWRQETQYF.